The clone carrying this T cell receptor (beta chain) was seen a handful of times. Germline CDR1 and CDR2: MNHEY and SVGEGT. The CDR3 length is 15 residues. J was trimmed by 3 bases and V by 8 bases; bases with no gene match: 12. A single record per CDR3 protein comes from TCRdb applying MiXCR to the 5' RACE reads. This sample has around 220,000 distinct CDR3 sequences; 15% to 20% occur once, and the top ten carry about 4%. The data were taken from a study of T-cell memory formation after mild COVID-19. This chain links TRBV6-2 or TRBV6-3 with TRBJ1-2; 7 bases map to TRBD1. This TCR derives from a man between 18 and 29 years old who had mild COVID-19 (a few samples of this study predate the infection). Cell type and time point are not known. Sequenced input: PBMCs or a T cell subset sorted from them (not recorded which). DNA for the CDR3: TGTGCCAGCGGCCTCGGGACAGTGCTAGACTATGGCTACACCTTC. Amino acids: CASGLGTVLDYGYTF.